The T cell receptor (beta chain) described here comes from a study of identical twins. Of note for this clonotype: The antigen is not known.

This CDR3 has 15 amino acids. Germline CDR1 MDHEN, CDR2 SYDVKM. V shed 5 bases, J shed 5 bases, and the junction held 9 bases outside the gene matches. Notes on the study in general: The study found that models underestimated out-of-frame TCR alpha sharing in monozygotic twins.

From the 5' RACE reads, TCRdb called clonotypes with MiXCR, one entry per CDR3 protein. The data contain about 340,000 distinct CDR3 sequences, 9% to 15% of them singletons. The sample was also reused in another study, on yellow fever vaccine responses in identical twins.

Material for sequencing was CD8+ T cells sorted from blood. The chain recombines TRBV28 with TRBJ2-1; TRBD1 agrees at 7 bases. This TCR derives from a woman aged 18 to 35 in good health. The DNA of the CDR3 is TGTGCCAGCAGTCCGACAGGGTGGTACCACAATGAGCAGTTCTTC. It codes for CASSPTGWYHNEQFF.